Following are 30 T cell receptor beta chains from one sample sequenced in a study of blood T cell repertoires in COVID-19. Repertoires were generated with immunoSEQ multiplex PCR, while TCRdb's copy carries only in-frame clones and drops some. This sample has about 180,000 clones, with 70% to 85% found just once. Input material: PBMCs or T cells enriched from blood (not recorded which). Receptor source: a man over 45 who had recovered from COVID-19.

This chain links TRBV7-9 with TRBJ1-5; TRBD1 might be the D (5 bases). This CDR3 region has 13 residues. Trimming left V 2 bases short and J 7 bases short, with 9 bases between. Per the germline V gene, CDR1 is SEHNR and CDR2 is FQNEAQ (reference sequence). The DNA of the CDR3 is TGTGCCAGCAGCTTATACAAGGGGCAGCCCCAGCATTTT. Its translation: CASSLYKGQPQHF.

This chain uses TRBV28 with TRBJ2-1; 9 bases map to TRBD2. V dropped 6 bases and J dropped 9; count of bases not matched to a gene: 15. The CDR3 is 16 residues long. Germline CDR1 reads MDHEN; CDR2 reads SYDVKM. The CDR3 DNA sequence: TGTGCCAGCAGGCTAGCGGGGTTAAAAACGCGGGGTGAGCAGTTCTTC. It yields the protein CASRLAGLKTRGEQFF.

The gene calls are TRBV4-1 and TRBJ2-1; D possibly corresponds to TRBD2 (5 bases). The V end lost 0 bases, the J end lost 0 bases, and 12 bases lay between the germline ends. The CDR3 runs 17 residues. Germline V CDR1 and CDR2: MGHRA, YSYEKL. CDR3 residues: CASSQESGSSSYNEQFF. CDR3 in DNA: TGCGCCAGCAGCCAAGAGTCTGGGAGTAGCTCCTACAATGAGCAGTTCTTC.

The genes are TRBV5-6 and TRBJ2-1; 9 positions match TRBD1. From germline, CDR1 is SGHDT and CDR2 YYEEEE. This CDR3 has 17 residues. V shed 4 bases and J 4 bases; nucleotides not matched to a gene: 12. In DNA, the CDR3 is TGTGCCAGCAGCCAACAGAGGGGACAGGGAACTTACAATGAGCAGTTCTTC. Translated, it gives CASSQQRGQGTYNEQFF.

The gene calls are TRBV5-1 and TRBJ2-3, with D possibly TRBD2 on 7 matching bases. The CDR3 has 15 amino acids. Per the germline V gene, CDR1 is SGHRS and CDR2 is YFSETQ. V gave up 5 bases and J gave up 2 bases, with 15 bases separating them. The CDR3 sequence: CASSMLAGATDTQYF. The CDR3 nucleotides read TGCGCCAGCAGTATGCTTGCGGGGGCCACAGATACGCAGTATTTT.

This clone came up a few times. The chain combines TRBV29-1 with TRBJ1-2; 7 nucleotides line up with TRBD1. The CDR3 length is 11 residues. The V gene end was trimmed by 3 bases and the J gene end by 6 bases; junction bases not matched to a gene: 1. Germline CDR1 reads SQVTM; CDR2 reads ANQGSEA. In DNA, the CDR3 is TGCAGCGTTGATGACAGGGATGGCTACACCTTC. Translating gives CSVDDRDGYTF.

The gene calls are TRBV7-2 and TRBJ2-7; D ambiguous. The CDR3 extends over 14 amino acids. Looked up from germline, CDR1 is SGHTA and CDR2 is FQGNSA. Trimming removed 0 bases from V and 2 bases from J, with 8 bases in between. CDR3 in amino acids: CASSLAIQTYEQYF. As DNA, the CDR3 is TGTGCCAGCAGCTTAGCTATACAAACCTACGAGCAGTACTTC. The variable domain in full, with the rest retrieved from reference TRBV7-2 and TRBJ2-7, is GAGVSQSPSNKVTEKGKDVELRCDPISGHTALYWYRQSLGQGLEFLIYFQGNSAPDKSGLPSDRFSAERTGGSVSTLTIQRTQQEDSAVYLCASSLAIQTYEQYFGPGTRLTVT.

The rearrangement links TRBV13 to TRBJ2-1; D is perhaps TRBD2 (5 bases). Germline V CDR1 and CDR2: PRHDT, FYEKMQ (reference sequence). V lost 3 bases and J 5 bases, leaving 14 bases between the germline ends. This CDR3 is 15 amino acids long. CDR3 bases: TGTGCCAGCAGCTTGGGCGGGCTAGTGAACAATGAGCAGTTCTTC. Encoded protein: CASSLGGLVNNEQFF.

This chain links TRBV7-9 with TRBJ2-2; 11 bases map to TRBD1. With 4 bases clipped from V and 4 bases from J, the junction kept 11 bases outside the gene matches. CDR1 and CDR2 (germline): SEHNR, FQNEAQ (reference sequence). This CDR3 has 18 amino acids. The CDR3 sequence: CASSYSGTGGWSTGELFF. The CDR3 nucleotides are TGTGCCAGCAGCTATTCCGGGACAGGGGGTTGGAGCACCGGGGAGCTGTTTTTT. The entire variable domain, with the rest obtained from reference TRBV7-9 and TRBJ2-2, is as follows: DTGVSQNPRHKITKRGQNVTFRCDPISEHNRLYWYRQTLGQGPEFLTYFQNEAQLEKSRLLSDRFSAERPKGSFSTLEIQRTEQGDSAMYLCASSYSGTGGWSTGELFFGEGSRLTVL.

This clone appeared once. The V and J genes are TRBV15 and TRBJ1-5, with D maybe TRBD1 (5 bases). V was clipped by 0 bases and J by 7 bases, with 19 bases between them. The CDR3 has 17 residues. Germline loops: CDR1 LNHNV, CDR2 YYDKDF (reference sequence). The CDR3 sequence is CATSRDLGQGGRQPQHF. DNA for the CDR3: TGTGCCACCAGCAGAGATCTAGGGCAGGGTGGACGACAGCCCCAGCATTTT. Together with reference TRBV15 and TRBJ1-5, the CDR3 gives the full variable domain: DAMVIQNPRYQVTQFGKPVTLSCSQTLNHNVMYWYQQKSSQAPKLLFHYYDKDFNNEADTPDNFQSRRPNTSFCFLDIRSPGLGDTAMYLCATSRDLGQGGRQPQHFGDGTRLSIL.

CDR3 sequence (DNA): TGTGCCAGCAGCCAAGCCCCCACATGGGCTAAGTACTTC. It is translated as CASSQAPTWAKYF. This chain connects TRBV3-1 (or the pseudogene TRBV3-2) to TRBJ2-7, with no clear D. There are 13 residues in the CDR3. Per the germline V gene, CDR1 is LGHDT and CDR2 is YNNKEL (reference sequence). The V end was cut by 1 base, the J end by 11 bases, with 15 bases between.

The table lists this clone with a few counts. This CDR3 is CASSVNPGLVDTGELFF. The CDR3, as DNA: TGCGCCAGCAGTGTTAATCCGGGACTAGTGGACACCGGGGAGCTGTTTTTT. The rearrangement links TRBV10-1 to TRBJ2-2, with 8 bases matching TRBD2. The CDR3 is made up of 17 amino acids. With 4 bases clipped from V and 3 bases from J, the junction kept 10 bases outside the gene matches. The germline gives CDR1 WNHNN, CDR2 SYGVQD (reference sequence).

Worth noting for this clone: A read error may produce the germline difference seen at one junction end. The genes are TRBV20-1 and TRBJ1-2; a possible D gene is TRBD1 (6 bases). The CDR3 contains 10 residues. Germline CDR1 DFQATT, CDR2 SNEGSKA (reference sequence). The CDR3 DNA reads TGCAGTGCTAGAGATCGGGGGGCTAACTTC. Its translation is CSARDRGANF.

The chain is built from TRBV18 and TRBJ2-7; 8 bases align to TRBD1. This CDR3 is built from 15 residues. The V segment lost 0 bases and the J segment 1 base; nucleotides outside the gene matches: 2. In germline, CDR1 is KGHSH, CDR2 LQKENI. CDR3: CASSPPGQASYEQYF. The DNA for the CDR3 is TGTGCCAGCTCACCACCGGGACAGGCGTCCTACGAGCAGTACTTC.

The gene calls are TRBV5-1 and TRBJ1-3; 9 bases align to TRBD1. The CDR3 extends over 16 amino acids. The germline CDR1 and CDR2 sequences are SGHRS and YFSETQ. J was trimmed by 8 bases and V by 0 bases; bases with no gene match: 9. The chain's CDR3 is CASSLEGTGYGDTIYF. The CDR3, as DNA: TGCGCCAGCAGCTTGGAAGGGACAGGGTATGGGGACACCATATATTTT.

The chain joins TRBV5-1 to TRBJ1-3; D is unclear. The CDR3 is made up of 16 amino acids. V was clipped by 0 bases and J by 0 bases, with 10 bases between them. CDR1 and CDR2 (germline): SGHRS, YFSETQ. The CDR3 sequence is CASSLAAGYSGNTIYF. CDR3 in DNA: TGCGCCAGCAGCTTGGCCGCGGGGTACTCTGGAAACACCATATATTTT. Supplemented by reference TRBV5-1 and TRBJ1-3, the full variable domain reads KAGVTQTPRYLIKTRGQQVTLSCSPISGHRSVSWYQQTPGQGLQFLFEYFSETQRNKGNFPGRFSGRQFSNSRSEMNVSTLELGDSALYLCASSLAAGYSGNTIYFGEGSWLTVV.

This clone was recorded only once. The gene calls are TRBV24-1 and TRBJ2-2, with 7 bases aligning to TRBD1. CDR1 is KGHDR, CDR2 SFDVKD, per germline. This CDR3 has 14 amino acids. V gave up 3 bases and J gave up 5 bases; unmatched junction bases: 2. The CDR3 DNA sequence: TGTGCCACCAGTGATCCCAGGGGGACCGGGGAGCTGTTTTTT. It specifies CATSDPRGTGELFF.

The J gene is TRBJ1-6, the V gene TRBV11-2; D is perhaps TRBD1 (6 bases). This CDR3 has 15 residues. Germline values: CDR1 SGHAT, CDR2 FQNNGV. Trimming removed 5 bases from V and 8 bases from J, with 16 bases in between. CDR3 DNA sequence: TGTGCCAGCAGCACCGGACAGCTTTTGGATTCACCCCTCCACTTT. Protein: CASSTGQLLDSPLHF.

The chain couples TRBV5-4 to TRBJ1-4, with D possibly TRBD1 on 6 matching bases. Germline loops: CDR1 SGHNT, CDR2 YYREEE (reference sequence). CDR3 length equals 16 residues. V gave up 3 bases and J gave up 4 bases, with 16 bases separating them. The CDR3, as DNA: TGTGCCAGCAGCTCCGATCTCGGACAGTTTAATGAAAAACTGTTTTTT. Translated, it gives CASSSDLGQFNEKLFF.

This chain's CDR3 is CASTPGTGNTEAFF. The CDR3 DNA is TGTGCCAGCACCCCCGGGACAGGGAATACTGAAGCTTTCTTT. The chain links TRBV6-5 to TRBJ1-1; 9 nucleotides match TRBD1. The CDR3 covers 14 residues. Germline values: CDR1 MNHEY, CDR2 SVGAGI. The trim removed 7 bases at V and 5 bases at J, leaving 8 bases unmatched.

The table lists this clone with a count of one. The V gene is TRBV27, the J gene TRBJ1-2, with 8 bases lining up with TRBD1. This CDR3 is built from 13 residues. The V gene end was trimmed by 6 bases and the J gene end by 2 bases; junction bases not matched to a gene: 2. Germline CDR1 MNHEY, CDR2 SMNVEV (reference sequence). CDR3 protein: CASRGQGNYGYTF. DNA of the CDR3: TGTGCCAGCAGAGGACAGGGAAACTATGGCTACACCTTC.

The CDR3 here is CASSSQLLDRTINYGYTF. As DNA, the CDR3 is TGTGCCAGCAGTTCTCAACTACTGGACAGGACCATAAACTATGGCTACACCTTC. The chain combines TRBV2 with TRBJ1-2; 7 bases align to TRBD1. V lost 5 bases, J lost 2 bases, and 17 bases stayed unmatched. The CDR3 runs to 18 residues. In germline, CDR1 is SNHLY, CDR2 FYNNEI.

The chain employs TRBV5-8 and TRBJ2-3; TRBD2 agrees at 8 bases. Per the germline V gene, CDR1 is SGHTS and CDR2 is YDEGEE. There are 13 residues in the CDR3. V shed 5 bases, J shed 1 base, and the junction held 0 bases outside the gene matches. The CDR3 is CASRLAGTDTQYF. As DNA, the CDR3 is TGTGCCAGCAGACTAGCGGGCACAGATACGCAGTATTTT. Based on the CDR3 plus reference TRBV5-8 and TRBJ2-3, the full variable domain is EAGVTQSPTHLIKTRGQQATLRCSPISGHTSVYWYQQALGLGLQFLLWYDEGEERNRGNFPPRFSGRQFPNYSSELNVNALELEDSALYLCASRLAGTDTQYFGPGTRLTVL.

CDR3 sequence (DNA): TGCGCCAGCAGCGCCACGTTCTTAACAGGCGACACTGAAGCTTTCTTT. Translated: CASSATFLTGDTEAFF. This chain connects TRBV5-1 to TRBJ1-1, with D possibly TRBD1 on 5 matching bases. V shed 4 bases and J shed 3 bases, with 19 bases lying between them. Looked up from germline, CDR1 is SGHRS and CDR2 is YFSETQ. There are 16 residues in the CDR3.

This clone has just one count. The chain recombines TRBV9 with TRBJ2-3; 12 bases are a match to TRBD2. The CDR3 is made up of 17 amino acids. After removal of 4 bases from V and 3 bases from J, the junction contained 9 bases not matched to a gene. CDR1 SGDLS and CDR2 YYNGEE come from the germline V gene. The chain's CDR3 is CASSPGLAGGRTDTQYF. The CDR3 bases are TGTGCCAGCAGCCCCGGCCTAGCGGGGGGGAGAACAGATACGCAGTATTTT.

The rearrangement links TRBV30 to TRBJ2-7, with 8 bases fitting TRBD1. Trimming cost V 5 bases and J 2 bases; bases outside gene matches: 2. The CDR3 is made up of 12 amino acids. The germline CDR1 and CDR2 sequences are GTSNPN and SVGIG (reference sequence). This CDR3 reads CAWDRGAYEQYF. CDR3 in DNA: TGTGCCTGGGACAGGGGCGCCTACGAGCAGTACTTC.

The chain is built from TRBV7-6 and TRBJ2-2; 11 positions agree with TRBD2. The germline gives CDR1 SGHVS, CDR2 FNYEAQ. The CDR3 is 18 amino acids. With 4 bases clipped from V and 0 bases from J, the junction kept 7 bases outside the gene matches. As DNA, the CDR3 is TGTGCCAGCAGCTCCGGGGGACTAGCGGATGCGAACACCGGGGAGCTGTTTTTT. Its protein product is CASSSGGLADANTGELFF.

This clone was counted a single time. The chain uses TRBV11-2 and TRBJ1-4; D unclear. V was cut by 3 bases and J by 5 bases, with 10 bases left in between. This CDR3 spans 14 amino acids. Germline CDR1 SGHAT, CDR2 FQNNGV. The CDR3 DNA sequence: TGTGCCAGCAGCTTGACCACAGTGAATGAAAAACTGTTTTTT. The encoded protein is CASSLTTVNEKLFF.

The sample holds a few counts of this clone. The chain has TRBV11-2 and TRBJ1-2, with 7 bases identical to TRBD1. In germline, CDR1 is SGHAT, CDR2 FQNNGV. V lost 5 bases, J lost 2 bases, and 8 bases stayed unmatched. The CDR3 is made up of 15 amino acids. The CDR3 nucleotides read TGTGCCAGCAGCCTCGGACAGGCCCGAAACTATGGCTACACCTTC. This codes for CASSLGQARNYGYTF. Using reference TRBV11-2 and TRBJ1-2 for the parts outside the CDR3, the full variable domain is EAGVAQSPRYKIIEKRQSVAFWCNPISGHATLYWYQQILGQGPKLLIQFQNNGVVDDSQLPKDRFSAERLKGVDSTLKIQPAKLEDSAVYLCASSLGQARNYGYTFGSGTRLTVV.

This chain joins TRBV4-1 and TRBJ1-2; possibly TRBD1 for D (6 bases). There are 15 residues in the CDR3. Per the germline V gene, CDR1 is MGHRA and CDR2 is YSYEKL. V was shortened by 7 bases and J by 8 bases, with 23 bases between the two germline ends. The CDR3 coding sequence is TGCGCCAGCACCGAAAGGGGGTCCTCCTTGGGCGGCTACACCTTC. It translates to CASTERGSSLGGYTF.